Shown below are 27 T cell receptor beta chains from a single sample sequenced in a study of lymphopenia after photon versus proton radiotherapy. Profiling relied on immunoSEQ multiplex PCR, and the TCRdb table lists in-frame clones only, not all of them. The data hold 30,000 or so clones, with about 91% observed a single time. Source: peripheral blood, taken from a patient treated with proton-based radiotherapy. The origin of the receptors is a woman between 55 and 75 years old with cholangiocarcinoma. Some clones in this sample may be carry-over from other donors' samples.

There are a few counts of this clone. The chain links TRBV27 to TRBJ2-2; TRBD1 matches at 9 bases. The CDR3 has 15 residues. The germline CDR1 and CDR2 sequences are MNHEY and SMNVEV (reference sequence). Trimming removed 4 bases from V and 7 bases from J; junction bases left unmatched: 7. DNA of the CDR3: TGTGCCAGCAGTTACCGGGACAGGGCCTTCGGGGAGCTGTTTTTT. Amino acids: CASSYRDRAFGELFF.

CDR3 residues: CASSTLKQGMISPLHF. The CDR3 DNA is TGTGCCAGCAGCACACTCAAACAGGGGATGATATCACCCCTCCACTTT. The chain is built from TRBV5-4 and TRBJ1-6, with 7 bases aligning to TRBD1. Germline V CDR1 and CDR2: SGHNT, YYREEE (reference sequence). The CDR3 contains 16 residues. V gave up 4 bases and J gave up 10 bases; unmatched junction bases: 14.

The CDR3 DNA reads as TGCGCCAGCAGCCAAGGACAGGCCGGGGGTGGCTACACCTTC. Protein sequence: CASSQGQAGGGYTF. The genes are TRBV5-1 and TRBJ1-2; 7 positions match TRBD1. CDR1 is SGHRS, CDR2 YFSETQ, per germline. The CDR3 contains 14 residues. After removal of 4 bases from V and 7 bases from J, the junction contained 10 bases not matched to a gene.

The V gene is TRBV7-9, the J gene TRBJ2-7; no definite D call. The CDR3 length is 11 residues. Germline values: CDR1 SEHNR, CDR2 FQNEAQ (reference sequence). V lost 7 bases to trimming and J lost 6 bases, with 10 bases between them. The CDR3 spells CASTVLSEQYF. The CDR3 region has the DNA TGTGCCAGCACCGTATTGAGCGAGCAGTACTTC.

The chain carries TRBV5-1 and TRBJ1-4; 9 nucleotides align to TRBD1. Germline values: CDR1 SGHRS, CDR2 YFSETQ. The V and J ends lost 0 bases and 8 bases, in that order; junction bases with no gene match: 5. This CDR3 is 15 amino acids long. CDR3 in amino acids: CASSLGQGVGEKLFF. In DNA form, the CDR3 reads TGCGCCAGCAGCTTGGGACAGGGGGTCGGGGAAAAACTGTTTTTT.

The V call is TRBV19, the J call TRBJ2-3; no reliable D call. This CDR3 comprises 12 residues. Germline-derived CDR1 and CDR2 are LNHDA and SQIVND (reference sequence). Trimming removed 5 bases at V and 5 bases at J, with 8 bases between. CDR3 region: CASSFPGDTQYF. The CDR3 nucleotides are TGTGCCAGTAGTTTCCCGGGAGATACGCAGTATTTT.

The chain joins TRBV27 to TRBJ2-5, with no clear D. The CDR3 has 15 residues. Trimming took 7 bases from V and 5 from J, leaving 20 bases between them. The germline CDR1 and CDR2 sequences are MNHEY and SMNVEV (reference sequence). CDR3 nucleotide sequence: TGTGCCAGCACCTCGACCCGGCAGAAACGGGAGACCCAGTACTTC. Translated, it gives CASTSTRQKRETQYF.

This clone came up once. The V call is TRBV28, the J call TRBJ2-7; D is undetermined. Trimming stripped 1 base from V and 6 bases from J, with 10 bases between. From germline, CDR1 is MDHEN and CDR2 SYDVKM. CDR3 length: 13 amino acids. In DNA form, the CDR3 reads TGTGCCAGCAGTTTATCACTATTCTTCGAGCAGTACTTC. Amino acids: CASSLSLFFEQYF.

This sequence joins TRBV7-2 and TRBJ2-5, with 11 bases matching TRBD2. The CDR3 sequence is 17 residues long. The germline V gene encodes CDR1 SGHTA and CDR2 FQGNSA. V dropped 1 base and J dropped 3; count of bases not matched to a gene: 7. CDR3 sequence: CASSLVISGGAEETQYF. CDR3 bases: TGTGCCAGCAGCTTAGTCATTAGCGGGGGGGCCGAAGAGACCCAGTACTTC. The whole variable domain, filled in from reference TRBV7-2 and TRBJ2-5, reads GAGVSQSPSNKVTEKGKDVELRCDPISGHTALYWYRQSLGQGLEFLIYFQGNSAPDKSGLPSDRFSAERTGGSVSTLTIQRTQQEDSAVYLCASSLVISGGAEETQYFGPGTRLLVL.

V usage is TRBV14 and J usage is TRBJ1-2; D ambiguous. V lost 4 bases and J 3 bases, leaving 9 bases between the germline ends. In germline, CDR1 is SGHDN, CDR2 FVKESK. The CDR3 length is 13 residues. The CDR3 coding sequence is TGTGCCAGCAGCCCGGACCTGGACTATGGCTACACCTTC. Translated, it gives CASSPDLDYGYTF.

The rearrangement joins TRBV27 to TRBJ2-6; no firm D call. V lost 8 bases and J 0 bases, leaving 17 bases between the germline ends. This CDR3 contains 17 residues. Germline V gene lookup returns CDR1 MNHEY and CDR2 SMNVEV (reference sequence). This CDR3 is CASSWAGYNSGANVLTF. The DNA of the CDR3 is TGTGCCAGCTCTTGGGCCGGATACAACTCTGGGGCCAACGTCCTGACTTTC.

This sequence joins TRBV5-4 and TRBJ2-5, with 11 bases matching TRBD2. The ends lost 4 bases at V and 3 bases at J; junction bases unmatched: 2. CDR3 length: 14 amino acids. Germline V gene sequence: CDR1 SGHNT, CDR2 YYREEE (reference sequence). The CDR3 protein is CASSKGLAEETQYF. Here the CDR3 DNA reads TGTGCCAGCAGCAAGGGACTAGCGGAAGAGACCCAGTACTTC.

The J gene is TRBJ2-7, the V gene TRBV27; 8 bases are shared with TRBD1. This CDR3 contains 15 residues. The V gene's germline CDR1 is MNHEY and CDR2 SMNVEV (reference sequence). Trimming removed 6 bases from V and 4 bases from J; junction bases left unmatched: 11. The CDR3 spells CASSLRQQGVYEQYF. CDR3 in DNA: TGTGCCAGCAGCCTTAGGCAACAGGGGGTGTACGAGCAGTACTTC.

The gene calls are TRBV10-3 and TRBJ2-5, with 14 bases identical to TRBD2. Trimming at V came to 2 bases and at J to 1 base, leaving 9 bases not matched to a gene. The CDR3 contains 19 residues. CDR1 and CDR2 (germline): ENHRY, SYGVKD. The CDR3 protein is CAISERPGLAGGSQETQYF. In nucleotides, the CDR3 is TGTGCCATCAGTGAGCGCCCCGGACTAGCGGGGGGTTCCCAAGAGACCCAGTACTTC.

The chain combines TRBV30 with TRBJ1-1; 8 bases line up with TRBD1. The length of the CDR3 is 14 residues. Germline CDR1 is GTSNPN and CDR2 is SVGIG (reference sequence). Germline trimming cut 0 bases from V and 5 bases from J; bases unmatched to any gene: 5. DNA for the CDR3: TGTGCCTGGAGTGTATTGCGGACAGGGACTGAAGCTTTCTTT. Amino acid sequence: CAWSVLRTGTEAFF.

J is TRBJ2-7 and V is TRBV7-9; TRBD2 aligns across 13 bases. In germline, CDR1 is SEHNR, CDR2 FQNEAQ (reference sequence). V lost 4 bases to trimming and J lost 4 bases; unmatched junction nucleotides: 10. CDR3 length: 17 residues. The CDR3 DNA reads TGTGCCAGCAGCTCTGCCTGGACTAGCGGGAGTAAATACGAGCAGTACTTC. Its translation is CASSSAWTSGSKYEQYF.

This chain uses TRBV7-2 with TRBJ1-5; D possibly corresponds to TRBD1 (6 bases). The ends were cut back, 5 bases at V and 3 bases at J, with 11 bases in the middle. CDR1 SGHTA and CDR2 FQGNSA come from the germline V gene. There are 14 residues in the CDR3. CDR3 DNA: TGTGCCAGCAGCCCGCAGGGGCACAATCAGCCCCAGCATTTT. This gives the protein CASSPQGHNQPQHF.

The chain links TRBV15 to TRBJ2-5; 8 positions agree with TRBD2. The length of the CDR3 is 16 residues. The V gene's germline CDR1 is LNHNV and CDR2 YYDKDF (reference sequence). Losses at the gene ends were 1 base for V and 1 base for J; bases not matched to a gene: 5. This chain's CDR3 is CATSRGRTSSQETQYF. CDR3 coding DNA: TGTGCCACCAGCAGAGGAAGGACTAGCAGCCAAGAGACCCAGTACTTC.

This chain uses TRBV5-1 with TRBJ2-5; TRBD2 is a possible D gene (6 bases). The CDR3 covers 14 residues. Germline loops: CDR1 SGHRS, CDR2 YFSETQ. V shed 4 bases and J shed 2 bases, with 12 bases lying between them. CDR3 DNA: TGCGCCAGCAGCCCGGCGGGGCAGCAAGAGACCCAGTACTTC. The encoded protein is CASSPAGQQETQYF.

The V gene is TRBV21-1, the J gene TRBJ2-7; the table's D gene call, TRBD2, was not cross checked with the DNA. TRBV21-1 is deemed a pseudogene. The CDR3 covers 20 residues. DNA for the CDR3: TGTGCCAGCAGCAAGCCCCCGGGACTAGCGGGAGGGCCTCTACCCTACGAGCAGTACTTC. Protein: CASSKPPGLAGGPLPYEQYF.

The genes are TRBV5-6 and TRBJ2-1; weak D call: TRBD2 (6 bases). Germline CDR1 is SGHDT and CDR2 is YYEEEE. The CDR3 length is 16 residues. Deletions cut 1 base from V and 0 bases from J, with 11 bases between. For the CDR3, the DNA is TGTGCCAGCAGCTTGATCTTGCGGGACTCCTACAATGAGCAGTTCTTC. As protein: CASSLILRDSYNEQFF.

The CDR3 loop reads CASSPVGASWGEAFF. In nucleotides, the CDR3 is TGTGCCAGCTCACCAGTCGGAGCCTCATGGGGTGAAGCTTTCTTT. The genes are TRBV18 and TRBJ1-1; D is unclear. The CDR3 spans 15 residues. Germline V gene data show CDR1 as KGHSH and CDR2 as LQKENI. Deletions cut 2 bases from V and 7 bases from J, with 17 bases between. Full variable domain (missing parts from reference TRBV18 and TRBJ1-1): NAGVMQNPRHLVRRRGQEARLRCSPMKGHSHVYWYRQLPEEGLKFMVYLQKENIIDESGMPKERFSAEFPKEGPSILRIQQVVRGDSAAYFCASSPVGASWGEAFFGQGTRLTVV.

The chain links TRBV9 to TRBJ2-2, with D unresolved. CDR1 is SGDLS, CDR2 YYNGEE, per germline. This CDR3 comprises 15 residues. Trimming took off 1 base at V and 5 bases at J, with 12 bases between the two ends. This chain's CDR3 is CASSVNVLGTGELFF. The CDR3 region has the DNA TGTGCCAGCAGCGTAAATGTTCTTGGAACCGGGGAGCTGTTTTTT.

The chain employs TRBV25-1 and TRBJ2-7, with 7 bases lining up with TRBD1. Looked up from germline, CDR1 is MGHDK and CDR2 is SYGVNS. The CDR3 totals 14 residues. The ends lost 2 bases at V and 3 bases at J; junction bases unmatched: 4. The CDR3 coding sequence is TGTGCCAGCAGTGAAGGTCAGGGGGTCTACGAGCAGTACTTC. This encodes CASSEGQGVYEQYF.

This chain links TRBV7-2 with TRBJ2-7; TRBD2 aligns across 7 bases. CDR1 is SGHTA, CDR2 FQGNSA, per germline. Trimming at V came to 8 bases and at J to 4 bases, leaving 11 bases not matched to a gene. The CDR3 loop spans 14 amino acids. The CDR3 region has the DNA TGTGCCAGCGCCCGGGAGGCCTTAGCGTACGAGCAGTACTTC. Amino acid sequence: CASAREALAYEQYF.

The chain is built from TRBV5-8 and TRBJ2-3; the match to TRBD1 covers 10 bases. V was clipped by 4 bases and J by 4 bases; unmatched bases: 9. This CDR3 has 16 residues. Per the germline V gene, CDR1 is SGHTS and CDR2 is YDEGEE. The CDR3 coding sequence is TGTGCCAGCAGCCCATTGGGACAGGGGTTTGCAGATACGCAGTATTTT. This encodes CASSPLGQGFADTQYF.

This clone was found a few times. V is TRBV2 and J is TRBJ1-6; D not resolved. Trimming shortened V by 6 bases and J by 10 bases, and 7 bases separated the two germline ends. This CDR3 is built from 11 residues. Germline V gene sequence: CDR1 SNHLY, CDR2 FYNNEI. The CDR3 bases are TGTGCCAGCAGCAGGTTGTCACCCCTCCACTTT. It translates to CASSRLSPLHF. Full variable domain (rest looked up from reference TRBV2 and TRBJ1-6): EPEVTQTPSHQVTQMGQEVILRCVPISNHLYFYWYRQILGQKVEFLVSFYNNEISEKSEIFDDQFSVERPDGSNFTLKIRSTKLEDSAMYFCASSRLSPLHFGNGTRLTVT.